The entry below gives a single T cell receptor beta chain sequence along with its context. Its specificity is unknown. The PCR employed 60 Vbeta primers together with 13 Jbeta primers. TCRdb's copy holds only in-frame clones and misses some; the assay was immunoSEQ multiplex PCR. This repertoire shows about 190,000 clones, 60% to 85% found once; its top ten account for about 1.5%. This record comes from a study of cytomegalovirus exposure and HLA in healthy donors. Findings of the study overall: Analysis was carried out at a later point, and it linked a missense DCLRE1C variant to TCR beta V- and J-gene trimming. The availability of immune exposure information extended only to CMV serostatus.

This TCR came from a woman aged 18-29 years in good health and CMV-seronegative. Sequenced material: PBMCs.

The CDR3 sequence is CASREPGQGNQPQHF. As DNA, the CDR3 is TGTGCCAGTAGAGAACCGGGACAGGGTAATCAGCCCCAGCATTTT. The chain recombines TRBV19 with TRBJ1-5, with TRBD1 identical over 9 bases. Germline lookup yields CDR1 LNHDA and CDR2 SQIVND (reference sequence). The CDR3 sequence is 15 residues long. The V and J ends lost 6 bases and 4 bases, in that order; junction bases with no gene match: 7.